One sample yielded the 26 T cell receptor beta chains listed below, sequenced in a study of blood T cell repertoires in COVID-19 (dated by TCRdb to about 2020). The protocol used for the library was the immunoSEQ multiplex PCR assay. TCRdb holds this immuneACCESS table with in-frame rearrangements only. Some clones are missing; in checked studies, unresolved V genes explain under half, and the rest has no known cause. Recorded for this sample are 100,000 to 150,000 clones; 70% to 90% of them occurred a single time. The top ten clones comprise more than 3.5% of the sample. Sequencing was performed on peripheral blood. All receptors come from a woman between 55 and 75 years old with acute or convalescent COVID-19.

The CDR3 here is CATSDPTQGNYGYTF. Here the CDR3 DNA reads TGTGCCACCAGTGACCCCACACAGGGGAACTATGGCTACACCTTC. V usage is TRBV24-1 and J usage is TRBJ1-2; the match to TRBD1 covers 7 bases. The CDR3 runs to 15 residues. The germline CDR1 and CDR2 sequences are KGHDR and SFDVKD. V lost 4 bases to trimming and J lost 2 bases; unmatched junction nucleotides: 6.

V usage is TRBV30 and J usage is TRBJ2-2, with D uncertain. The V end was cut by 1 base, the J end by 1 base, with 7 bases between. CDR3 length: 14 amino acids. Looked up from germline, CDR1 is GTSNPN and CDR2 is SVGIG (reference sequence). The CDR3 nucleotides are TGTGCCTGGAGTGCGACACTGAACACCGGGGAGCTGTTTTTT. It codes for CAWSATLNTGELFF.

This clone appeared a single time. V and J are TRBV5-1 and TRBJ2-1, with 12 bases aligning to TRBD2. Germline V lookup: CDR1 SGHRS, CDR2 YFSETQ. V lost 4 bases to trimming and J lost 8 bases; unmatched junction nucleotides: 7. There are 15 residues in the CDR3. The CDR3 is CASSKTSGRTYEQFF. The CDR3 nucleotides read TGCGCCAGCAGCAAGACTAGCGGGAGAACGTATGAGCAGTTCTTC.

The rearrangement links TRBV2 to TRBJ1-1; 7 nucleotides agree with TRBD1. The CDR3 covers 14 residues. V dropped 4 bases and J dropped 4; count of bases not matched to a gene: 6. CDR1 and CDR2 (germline): SNHLY, FYNNEI. DNA of the CDR3: TGTGCCAGCAGTGGGTTACAGGGGAGCACTGAAGCTTTCTTT. Protein: CASSGLQGSTEAFF.

The gene calls are TRBV6-5 and TRBJ2-2; a possible D gene is TRBD2 (5 bases). Germline CDR1 and CDR2: MNHEY and SVGAGI. This CDR3 contains 15 residues. V lost 6 bases and J lost 4, with 15 bases in between. The CDR3 reads CASSLALAGTGELFF. The DNA for the CDR3 is TGTGCCAGCAGCCTGGCGCTAGCAGGCACCGGGGAGCTGTTTTTT.

The gene calls are TRBV6-5 and TRBJ2-1; D unresolved. This CDR3 spans 14 amino acids. Trimming pared 7 bases from V and 0 bases from J, leaving 10 bases between. Germline CDR1 MNHEY, CDR2 SVGAGI. The CDR3 nucleotides read TGTGCCAGCAATGGCGGTGTCTCCTACAATGAGCAGTTCTTC. Amino acids: CASNGGVSYNEQFF.

The chain has TRBV7-8 and TRBJ1-1, with D possibly being TRBD1 (6 bases). This CDR3 has 15 residues. The V gene lost 3 bases and the J gene lost 7 bases, with 18 bases spanning the gap. Germline V gene sequence: CDR1 SGHVS, CDR2 FQNEAQ. In nucleotides, the CDR3 is TGTGCCAGCAGCTTTCGGGGGGGCCCTCGAAGTGAAGCTTTCTTT. Translated: CASSFRGGPRSEAFF.

The CDR3 DNA is TGTGCCTGGAGTACGGGGGAGCAGTACGTC. It codes for CAWSTGEQYV. The rearrangement links TRBV30 to TRBJ2-7, with TRBD2 as a possible D gene (5 bases). Per germline, CDR1 GTSNPN and CDR2 SVGIG (reference sequence). The CDR3 is 10 residues long. V was clipped by 2 bases and J by 7 bases, with 6 bases between them.

About this clone: This CDR3 is also generated by other DNA sequences in the sample. V gene TRBV30 combines with J gene TRBJ2-5; D not certain. CDR1 and CDR2 (germline): GTSNPN, SVGIG (reference sequence). The CDR3 is 12 residues long. Trimming cost V 3 bases and J 5 bases, with 10 bases left between them. In DNA, the CDR3 is TGTGCCTGGAGCCATAGCTTGGAGACCCAGTACTTC. Its translation is CAWSHSLETQYF.

The chain is built from TRBV5-1 and TRBJ2-3; the D gene is possibly TRBD1 (5 bases). Trimming left V 0 bases short and J 3 bases short, with 14 bases between. Germline V lookup: CDR1 SGHRS, CDR2 YFSETQ. The CDR3 has 16 residues. CDR3 bases: TGCGCCAGCAGCTTGGCACCAGGGAAGGGAACAGATACGCAGTATTTT. Encoded protein: CASSLAPGKGTDTQYF. Filled out from reference TRBV5-1 and TRBJ2-3, the complete variable domain reads KAGVTQTPRYLIKTRGQQVTLSCSPISGHRSVSWYQQTPGQGLQFLFEYFSETQRNKGNFPGRFSGRQFSNSRSEMNVSTLELGDSALYLCASSLAPGKGTDTQYFGPGTRLTVL.

V is TRBV2 and J is TRBJ1-1; 9 bases map to TRBD1. V was clipped by 8 bases and J by 1 base; unmatched bases: 2. CDR1 is SNHLY, CDR2 FYNNEI, per germline. This CDR3 has 13 residues. The CDR3 region is CASQQGANTEAFF. For the CDR3, the DNA is TGTGCCAGCCAACAGGGGGCGAACACTGAAGCTTTCTTT.

This chain joins TRBV7-3 and TRBJ2-1; possibly TRBD2 for D (6 bases). The CDR3 is 13 amino acids. Germline V gives CDR1 SGHTA, CDR2 FQGTGA. With 5 bases removed from V and 7 bases from J, the gap between germline ends came to 12 bases. This chain's CDR3 is CASSQTSRNEQFF. The CDR3 DNA reads as TGTGCCAGCAGCCAAACTAGCCGGAATGAGCAGTTCTTC.

V and J are TRBV30 and TRBJ1-3; TRBD1 might be the D (5 bases). The CDR3 sequence is 12 residues long. Trimming cost V 2 bases and J 9 bases, with 11 bases left between them. Germline V gives CDR1 GTSNPN, CDR2 SVGIG (reference sequence). The CDR3 nucleotides read TGTGCCTGGAGTCCCGGGGGGGGCACCATATATTTT. Protein sequence: CAWSPGGGTIYF.

The chain couples TRBV7-3 to TRBJ2-6, with 7 bases matching TRBD2. This CDR3 is built from 19 residues. Germline V gene lookup returns CDR1 SGHTA and CDR2 FQGTGA. Unmatched junction bases numbered 13, after V lost 3 bases and J lost 2 bases. In nucleotides, the CDR3 is TGTGCCAGCAGCTTCCGGGCTGCGAACGGACTAGCTGGGGCCAACGTCCTGACTTTC. Residues: CASSFRAANGLAGANVLTF.

This chain links TRBV9 with TRBJ2-1; 11 nucleotides line up with TRBD2. The J segment lost 3 bases and the V segment lost 4 bases, leaving 3 bases of the junction unmatched. The length of the CDR3 is 15 residues. Germline V gives CDR1 SGDLS, CDR2 YYNGEE. This chain's CDR3 is CASSLLAGGYNEQFF. For the CDR3, the DNA is TGTGCCAGCAGCCTTCTAGCGGGGGGCTACAATGAGCAGTTCTTC.

The rearrangement uses TRBV10-1 and TRBJ1-3, with no clear D. The CDR3 is 14 residues long. CDR1 is WNHNN and CDR2 is SYGVQD in the germline V gene (reference sequence). V gave up 3 bases and J gave up 2 bases, with 8 bases separating them. CDR3 DNA: TGCGCCAGCAGTGAACCCGGGACTGGAAACACCATATATTTT. It is translated as CASSEPGTGNTIYF.

The chain recombines TRBV6-5 with TRBJ2-1; 11 bases fit TRBD2. This CDR3 has 15 amino acids. Germline V lookup: CDR1 MNHEY, CDR2 SVGAGI. The trim removed 8 bases at V and 4 bases at J, leaving 7 bases unmatched. CDR3 in DNA: TGTGCCAGCGTAAGGACTAGCGGGCCTTACAATGAGCAGTTCTTC. This sequence encodes CASVRTSGPYNEQFF.

The chain joins TRBV15 to TRBJ2-2; no clear D gene. The CDR3 is 14 residues long. Trimming took 1 base from V and 4 from J, leaving 7 bases between them. The germline CDR1 and CDR2 sequences are LNHNV and YYDKDF (reference sequence). The CDR3 bases are TGTGCCACCAGCAGAGGTTCGGGCACCGGGGAGCTGTTTTTT. Protein: CATSRGSGTGELFF. Full variable domain (outside the CDR3, taken from reference TRBV15 and TRBJ2-2): DAMVIQNPRYQVTQFGKPVTLSCSQTLNHNVMYWYQQKSSQAPKLLFHYYDKDFNNEADTPDNFQSRRPNTSFCFLDIRSPGLGDTAMYLCATSRGSGTGELFFGEGSRLTVL.

This clone has a single count. The chain carries TRBV6-6 and TRBJ2-7, with TRBD1 matching 7 bases. This CDR3 is built from 16 residues. J lost 7 bases, V lost 0 bases, and 12 bases had no gene match. Germline assignment: CDR1 MNHNY and CDR2 SVGAGI (reference sequence). Here the CDR3 reads CASSYSTGISSGEQYV. The CDR3 coding sequence is TGTGCCAGCAGTTACTCGACAGGGATAAGTTCTGGGGAGCAGTACGTC.

The chain has TRBV25-1 and TRBJ1-1; D is possibly TRBD1 (5 bases). The V end was cut by 7 bases, the J end by 7 bases, with 16 bases between. The CDR3 extends over 13 amino acids. Germline assignment: CDR1 MGHDK and CDR2 SYGVNS. The CDR3 region is CASTPQGLSEAFF. In DNA form, the CDR3 reads TGTGCCAGCACCCCTCAGGGACTGAGTGAAGCTTTCTTT.

The rearrangement uses TRBV11-3 and TRBJ2-1; the match to TRBD2 covers 7 bases. After removal of 4 bases from V and 6 bases from J, the junction contained 6 bases not matched to a gene. Germline CDR1 reads SGHNT; CDR2 reads YENEEA. The CDR3 runs to 14 residues. In DNA form, the CDR3 reads TGTGCCAGCAGCTCATACGCGGGGGTCAATGAGCAGTTCTTC. As protein: CASSSYAGVNEQFF.

The V and J genes are TRBV19 and TRBJ2-7, with 7 bases that match TRBD2. Germline values: CDR1 LNHDA, CDR2 SQIVND (reference sequence). The CDR3 consists of 16 residues. With V trimmed by 5 bases and J by 3 bases, 13 bases remained unmatched. The CDR3 coding sequence is TGTGCCAGTAGTCCCTCGGCTAGCGGATTAGTCTACGAGCAGTACGTC. Its translation: CASSPSASGLVYEQYV.

This chain links TRBV24-1 with TRBJ1-4; 10 positions match TRBD1. With 4 bases clipped from V and 8 bases from J, the junction kept 6 bases outside the gene matches. This CDR3 contains 15 residues. The germline V gene encodes CDR1 KGHDR and CDR2 SFDVKD. The CDR3 nucleotides are TGTGCCACCAGTGAGGCCGGGACAGGGGAAGAAAAACTGTTTTTT. It is translated as CATSEAGTGEEKLFF.

The V gene is TRBV30, the J gene TRBJ2-5, with D maybe TRBD2 (5 bases). This CDR3 has 16 residues. Germline V lookup: CDR1 GTSNPN, CDR2 SVGIG (reference sequence). V gave up 2 bases and J gave up 5 bases, with 21 bases separating them. In nucleotides, the CDR3 is TGTGCCTGGAGTCAGCCCCGGGAACGCCGTACGGAGACCCAGTACTTC. Protein: CAWSQPRERRTETQYF.

The V call is TRBV30, the J call TRBJ1-3, with a possible D match to TRBD1 (6 bases). Germline V gene sequence: CDR1 GTSNPN, CDR2 SVGIG (reference sequence). The V gene lost 2 bases and the J gene lost 0 bases, with 8 bases spanning the gap. CDR3 length: 14 amino acids. CDR3 in amino acids: CAWSMTGSGNTIYF. The CDR3 nucleotides are TGTGCCTGGAGTATGACAGGCTCTGGAAACACCATATATTTT.

The chain employs TRBV7-9 and TRBJ2-1; 9 positions match TRBD1. CDR1 is SEHNR and CDR2 is FQNEAQ in the germline V gene (reference sequence). CDR3 length: 15 residues. Trimming removed 4 bases from V and 7 bases from J; junction bases left unmatched: 8. CDR3 in DNA: TGTGCCAGCAGCTATGGGGACAGGGAAAGGAATGAGCAGTTCTTC. Its translation: CASSYGDRERNEQFF.